The clone carrying this T cell receptor (beta chain) was recorded a few times. No antigen is known for it. The data stem from a study of blood T cells in healthy people across ages. General study results and limits: Diversity estimated from one million T cells was considered an underestimate. CMV status of donors was not determined, possibly confounding expanded clonotype changes.

With a J-beta primer mix and a sample-barcoded 5' primer, a second PCR ran 7 to 11 cycles. The template-switch adaptor was a 5' adaptor with 12 random nucleotides. It tagged each cDNA molecule. MiXCR was run by TCRdb on the 5' RACE reads, yielding one entry per CDR3 protein. Among about a million distinct CDR3 sequences, about 51% were seen once, and the ten largest hold over 20%. Peripheral blood from each donor was collected in a volume of 8.5 to 10 milliliters. What was sequenced was blood. This clonotype was obtained from a woman aged 60-70 years in good health.

CDR3 nucleotides: TGCAGTGCTAGAGTGGGCGCAACCTACGAGCAGTACTTC. This gives the protein CSARVGATYEQYF. The chain carries TRBV20-1 and TRBJ2-7; D remains ambiguous. Trimming shortened V by 1 base and J by 2 bases, and 9 bases separated the two germline ends. Germline-derived CDR1 and CDR2 are DFQATT and SNEGSKA (reference sequence). The CDR3 loop spans 13 amino acids.